The 31 T cell receptor beta chains below come from one sample, sequenced in a study of shared T cell receptors in the human thymus. Assay: immunoSEQ multiplex PCR; the TCRdb copy retains only in-frame clones and omits some. The data hold hundreds of thousands of clones, with more than 70% observed a single time. The data were also submitted as part of a second study, on human thymus T cells.

Sequenced sample: thymocytes. These receptor sequences come from a boy in the first two years of life with a congenital heart defect.

The chain uses TRBV28 and TRBJ2-7; 8 bases match TRBD1. Trimming at V came to 6 bases and at J to 3 bases, leaving 10 bases not matched to a gene. This CDR3 comprises 15 residues. Germline loops: CDR1 MDHEN, CDR2 SYDVKM. CDR3 region: CASSDRGFILYEQYF. The CDR3 coding sequence is TGTGCCAGCAGCGACAGGGGCTTCATTCTCTACGAGCAGTACTTC. The complete variable domain, with remaining parts taken from reference TRBV28 and TRBJ2-7, reads DVKVTQSSRYLVKRTGEKVFLECVQDMDHENMFWYRQDPGLGLRLIYFSYDVKMKEKGDIPEGYSVSREKKERFSLILESASTNQTSMYLCASSDRGFILYEQYFGPGTRLTVT.

This sequence joins TRBV18 and TRBJ2-5; D might be TRBD2 (5 bases). CDR1 KGHSH and CDR2 LQKENI come from the germline V gene. The germline V and J ends were trimmed by 0 bases and 2 bases, with 13 bases remaining between them. CDR3 length: 16 amino acids. CDR3 residues: CASSPPSSSGQETQYF. The CDR3 nucleotides are TGTGCCAGCTCACCACCGTCTTCATCGGGACAAGAGACCCAGTACTTC.

This sequence joins TRBV18 and TRBJ2-5, with D perhaps matching TRBD2 (6 bases). This CDR3 has 14 residues. Trimming stripped 6 bases from V and 1 base from J, with 12 bases between. Germline V lookup: CDR1 KGHSH, CDR2 LQKENI. CDR3 residues: CASSRSGLQETQYF. The CDR3 DNA reads as TGTGCCAGCTCCCGTAGCGGACTCCAAGAGACCCAGTACTTC.

This clone was recorded only once. V is TRBV30 and J is TRBJ1-3, with 9 bases fitting TRBD1. Trimming removed 3 bases from V and 2 bases from J; junction bases left unmatched: 11. The CDR3 loop spans 17 amino acids. Germline V gives CDR1 GTSNPN, CDR2 SVGIG (reference sequence). The CDR3 loop is CAWSRLRDRAPGNTIYF. DNA for the CDR3: TGTGCCTGGAGCCGTCTACGGGACAGGGCTCCTGGAAACACCATATATTTT. The full variable domain, its missing parts supplied by reference TRBV30 and TRBJ1-3, is SQTIHQWPATLVQPVGSPLSLECTVEGTSNPNLYWYRQAAGRGLQLLFYSVGIGQISSEVPQNLSASRPQDRQFILSSKKLLLSDSGFYLCAWSRLRDRAPGNTIYFGEGSWLTVV.

The J gene is TRBJ2-7, the V gene TRBV27; D remains ambiguous. This CDR3 spans 14 amino acids. Trimming shortened V by 1 base and J by 5 bases, and 12 bases separated the two germline ends. Per the germline V gene, CDR1 is MNHEY and CDR2 is SMNVEV (reference sequence). DNA of the CDR3: TGTGCCAGCAGTTTATTAACAGAATCTCACGAGCAGTACTTC. Residues: CASSLLTESHEQYF.

This clone was seen once. V is TRBV18 and J is TRBJ1-1; no clear D gene. This CDR3 has 15 residues. With 0 bases removed from V and 3 bases from J, the gap between germline ends came to 11 bases. From germline, CDR1 is KGHSH and CDR2 LQKENI. Written as DNA, the CDR3 is TGTGCCAGCTCACCACCGAGACAAGTGGACACTGAAGCTTTCTTT. It translates to CASSPPRQVDTEAFF.

The rearrangement links TRBV28 to TRBJ2-1; D unresolved. Germline-derived CDR1 and CDR2 are MDHEN and SYDVKM. V was trimmed by 6 bases and J by 0 bases, leaving 15 bases between them. This CDR3 spans 16 amino acids. The CDR3: CASRLQPPRSYNEQFF. The CDR3, as DNA: TGTGCCAGCAGACTTCAACCTCCCCGCTCCTACAATGAGCAGTTCTTC.

V is TRBV10-3 and J is TRBJ2-5, with a weak D call TRBD1 (6 bases). Trimming left V 2 bases short and J 12 bases short, with 10 bases between. The CDR3 length is 11 residues. Germline values: CDR1 ENHRY, CDR2 SYGVKD. The CDR3 loop is CAISEGQTEYF. The CDR3 DNA is TGTGCCATCAGTGAGGGACAGACAGAGTACTTC.

The chain recombines TRBV14 with TRBJ2-7, with 7 bases fitting TRBD2. Trimming took 3 bases from V and 0 from J; bases not matched to a gene: 8. From germline, CDR1 is SGHDN and CDR2 FVKESK. CDR3 size: 16 residues. CDR3 nucleotides: TGTGCCAGCAGCCATGCCAGGGAGGGCAGCTCCTACGAGCAGTACTTC. It specifies CASSHAREGSSYEQYF.

The rearrangement links TRBV4-2 to TRBJ2-1; TRBD2 matches 11 bases. Unmatched junction bases numbered 16, after V lost 0 bases and J lost 12 bases. Per germline, CDR1 LGHNA and CDR2 YNFKEQ. The CDR3 sequence is 18 residues long. This CDR3 reads CASSQDAHLAGGLCTQFF. The CDR3 DNA reads TGTGCCAGCAGCCAAGATGCTCACCTAGCGGGGGGCCTATGCACGCAGTTCTTC.

The CDR3: CASSPHRVLSYEQYF. In nucleotides, the CDR3 is TGTGCCAGCAGCCCCCACAGGGTCCTCTCCTACGAGCAGTACTTC. The gene calls are TRBV11-2 and TRBJ2-7, with D possibly being TRBD1 (6 bases). Germline lookup yields CDR1 SGHAT and CDR2 FQNNGV. The CDR3 spans 15 residues. Trimming removed 5 bases at V and 0 bases at J, with 14 bases between.

The chain uses TRBV4-3 and TRBJ2-7; tentatively, D is TRBD1 (6 bases). The germline V and J ends were trimmed by 0 bases and 6 bases, with 15 bases remaining between them. CDR3 length: 15 residues. Germline values: CDR1 LGHNA, CDR2 YSLEER. CDR3: CASSQDDGRGCEQYF. In nucleotides, the CDR3 is TGCGCCAGCAGCCAAGACGACGGCAGGGGCTGCGAGCAGTACTTC.

This chain uses TRBV5-6 with TRBJ1-1; TRBD1 matches at 7 bases. This CDR3 spans 15 amino acids. The J segment lost 7 bases and the V segment lost 1 base, leaving 10 bases of the junction unmatched. Germline CDR1 SGHDT, CDR2 YYEEEE. The CDR3 sequence is CASSLWTGGGGEAFF. The CDR3 nucleotides read TGTGCCAGCAGCTTGTGGACAGGTGGGGGCGGTGAAGCTTTCTTT. Complete variable domain (other parts from reference TRBV5-6 and TRBJ1-1): DAGVTQSPTHLIKTRGQQVTLRCSPKSGHDTVSWYQQALGQGPQFIFQYYEEEERQRGNFPDRFSGHQFPNYSSELNVNALLLGDSALYLCASSLWTGGGGEAFFGQGTRLTVV.

This chain joins TRBV28 and TRBJ2-4; TRBD1 matches at 7 bases. V shed 1 base, J shed 0 bases, and the junction held 9 bases outside the gene matches. CDR1 and CDR2 (germline): MDHEN, SYDVKM. This CDR3 comprises 18 residues. The CDR3 DNA reads as TGTGCCAGCAGTTTATATGGACAGGCCATAAGAGCCAAAAACATTCAGTACTTC. Translation: CASSLYGQAIRAKNIQYF.

The chain carries TRBV30 and TRBJ2-5; 9 bases match TRBD1. With the DNA end fitting TRBJ2-7 better, the J assignment may be wrong. CDR3 size: 14 residues. Germline V lookup: CDR1 GTSNPN, CDR2 SVGIG (reference sequence). The CDR3 region has the DNA TGTGCCTGGAGACGGAGGACAGGGGACTACGAGCAGTACTTC. Amino acid sequence: CAWRRRTGDYEQYF.

The chain links TRBV4-1 to TRBJ2-7; 10 nucleotides line up with TRBD2. This CDR3 spans 16 amino acids. The ends lost 3 bases at V and 2 bases at J; junction bases unmatched: 7. CDR1 is MGHRA, CDR2 YSYEKL, per germline. The chain's CDR3 is CASSHGPGTSAYEQYF. CDR3 DNA sequence: TGCGCCAGCAGCCATGGGCCCGGGACTAGCGCCTACGAGCAGTACTTC.

The sample holds one count of this clone. The V gene is TRBV29-1, the J gene TRBJ1-2; a possible D gene is TRBD1 (5 bases). The germline V gene encodes CDR1 SQVTM and CDR2 ANQGSEA. The CDR3 is 15 residues long. V was clipped by 5 bases and J by 1 base, with 17 bases between them. CDR3 coding DNA: TGCAGCGTTCGCCTCGACAGCCCTCTTAACTATGGCTACACCTTC. It codes for CSVRLDSPLNYGYTF.

The chain links TRBV6-5 to TRBJ1-2; D call uncertain. In germline, CDR1 is MNHEY, CDR2 SVGAGI. V shed 4 bases and J shed 2 bases, with 11 bases lying between them. The CDR3 loop spans 14 amino acids. The CDR3 here is CASSSYGENYGYTF. In DNA, the CDR3 is TGTGCCAGCAGTTCTTACGGAGAGAACTATGGCTACACCTTC.

The CDR3 DNA reads as TGTGCCAGCCCTAATGGCGGGAGCTACGAGCAGTACTTC. It encodes CASPNGGSYEQYF. The chain is built from TRBV28 and TRBJ2-7; 7 bases match TRBD2. Germline CDR1 is MDHEN and CDR2 is SYDVKM. CDR3 size: 13 residues. The V segment lost 8 bases and the J segment 3 bases; nucleotides outside the gene matches: 7.

This rearrangement joins TRBV5-8 to TRBJ1-2; D is uncertain. Trimming removed 0 bases at V and 9 bases at J, with 18 bases between. Looked up from germline, CDR1 is SGHTS and CDR2 is YDEGEE. This CDR3 has 15 residues. The CDR3 DNA reads as TGTGCCAGCAGCTTGGTCGCCGGAGGGCAGTGCAGCTACACCTTC. Its translation is CASSLVAGGQCSYTF.

The chain couples TRBV15 to TRBJ2-6; TRBD2 might be the D (5 bases). There are 16 residues in the CDR3. Per the germline V gene, CDR1 is LNHNV and CDR2 is YYDKDF (reference sequence). Between the trimmed V and J ends, which lost 1 base and 0 bases, there was a span of 7 bases. The CDR3 DNA follows: TGTGCCACCAGCAGAGGAGGGATCTCTGGGGCCAACGTCCTGACTTTC. It yields the protein CATSRGGISGANVLTF.

The J gene is TRBJ2-3, the V gene TRBV7-9, with D maybe TRBD2 (6 bases). CDR1 and CDR2 (germline): SEHNR, FQNEAQ (reference sequence). Deletions cut 0 bases from V and 0 bases from J, with 10 bases between. The CDR3 has 16 amino acids. The CDR3 spells CASSLAGTYSTDTQYF. The CDR3 nucleotides read TGTGCCAGCAGCTTAGCGGGGACTTACAGCACAGATACGCAGTATTTT.

In its sample, this clone was seen a few times. The chain links TRBV9 to TRBJ2-1, with D perhaps TRBD2 (6 bases). The V gene's germline CDR1 is SGDLS and CDR2 YYNGEE. The V and J ends lost 4 bases and 3 bases respectively, with 20 bases between them. The CDR3 extends over 17 amino acids. CDR3 nucleotide sequence: TGTGCCAGCAGCACCAAAACCCCGGGCGGGATCTACAATGAGCAGTTCTTC. Encoded protein: CASSTKTPGGIYNEQFF.

The chain has TRBV5-1 and TRBJ1-6; D possibly corresponds to TRBD1 (5 bases). Germline values: CDR1 SGHRS, CDR2 YFSETQ. The CDR3 contains 19 residues. Trimming removed 2 bases from V and 0 bases from J, with 18 bases in between. CDR3 nucleotide sequence: TGCGCCAGCAGCTTCTCTTTGGGTTCAGGGTTCTCCTATAATTCACCCCTCCACTTT. Translating gives CASSFSLGSGFSYNSPLHF.

This sequence joins TRBV7-3 and TRBJ1-6; TRBD1 agrees at 10 bases. CDR1 SGHTA and CDR2 FQGTGA come from the germline V gene. There are 22 residues in the CDR3. Trimming took 6 bases from V and 0 from J; bases not matched to a gene: 20. The CDR3 sequence: CASRATTGGQGNLSSYNSPLHF. The CDR3 nucleotides are TGTGCCAGCAGGGCCACCACCGGGGGACAGGGGAATCTCAGCTCCTATAATTCACCCCTCCACTTT.

The CDR3: CASSRVVGYTF. CDR3 nucleotides: TGTGCCAGCAGCAGGGTGGTTGGCTACACCTTC. This rearrangement joins TRBV6-1 to TRBJ1-2; D is possibly TRBD1 (5 bases). Germline values: CDR1 MNHNS, CDR2 SASEGT. V gave up 6 bases and J gave up 7 bases, with 9 bases separating them. This CDR3 contains 11 residues.

This chain connects TRBV4-2 to TRBJ2-7; 7 bases line up with TRBD2. Germline loops: CDR1 LGHNA, CDR2 YNFKEQ. V shed 2 bases, J shed 3 bases, and the junction held 10 bases outside the gene matches. This CDR3 comprises 16 residues. For the CDR3, the DNA is TGTGCCAGCAGCCAATGGACTAGTCCATTTAACTACGAGCAGTACTTC. It translates to CASSQWTSPFNYEQYF.

The chain joins TRBV5-1 to TRBJ2-1, with TRBD2 matching over 9 bases. V lost 1 base and J lost 8; bases outside the gene matches: 13. The CDR3 length is 17 residues. In germline, CDR1 is SGHRS, CDR2 YFSETQ. The CDR3 sequence: CASSLKGSGSILDEQFF. The CDR3 DNA sequence: TGCGCCAGCAGCTTGAAAGGTAGCGGGAGCATCCTCGATGAGCAGTTCTTC.

In this sample, this clone turned up a few times. The chain combines TRBV28 with TRBJ1-1; TRBD1 aligns across 7 bases. The CDR3 totals 14 residues. From germline, CDR1 is MDHEN and CDR2 SYDVKM. J was trimmed by 6 bases and V by 4 bases; bases with no gene match: 8. CDR3 loop: CASSCRDREAEAFF. The CDR3 coding sequence is TGTGCCAGCAGTTGCCGAGACAGGGAGGCTGAAGCTTTCTTT.

This rearrangement joins TRBV7-2 to TRBJ2-7, with D tentatively TRBD1 (6 bases). CDR3 length equals 14 residues. V lost 6 bases to trimming and J lost 1 base, with 13 bases between them. Germline CDR1 SGHTA, CDR2 FQGNSA. CDR3 residues: CASRGTITSYEQYF. The DNA of the CDR3 is TGTGCCAGCAGGGGGACAATTACTTCCTACGAGCAGTACTTC.

The chain employs TRBV19 and TRBJ1-5; no clear D gene. The CDR3 length is 13 residues. Trimming shortened V by 7 bases and J by 0 bases, and 7 bases separated the two germline ends. The germline V gene has CDR1 LNHDA and CDR2 SQIVND (reference sequence). The CDR3, as DNA: TGTGCCAGTAACTCGTATAGCAATCAGCCCCAGCATTTT. It translates to CASNSYSNQPQHF.